This T cell receptor beta chain was retrieved from a study of cytomegalovirus exposure and HLA in healthy donors. The CDR3 runs to 13 residues. With 8 bases removed from V and 4 bases from J, the gap between germline ends came to 17 bases. Germline V gene sequence: CDR1 SQVTM, CDR2 ANQGSEA. TCRdb's copy holds only in-frame clones and misses some; the assay was immunoSEQ multiplex PCR. The sample consists of approximately 80,000 clones, 80% to 95% of them appearing once. This clone was picked up one time. Its antigen is as yet unknown. General observations from the study: In vitro checks showed that a few CMV-associated chains really do target CMV antigens. The tendency of first-cohort TCR clusters to co-occur in the 90 to 150 validation repertoires was the finding of a later analysis.

This clonotype was sampled from a woman in her thirties in good health and CMV-seronegative. The sequencing sample was made of PBMCs. This chain links TRBV29-1 with TRBJ1-1, with D perhaps matching TRBD1 (5 bases). The CDR3 loop is CSSCFGGFTEAFF. For the CDR3, the DNA is TGCAGCTCTTGTTTTGGGGGGTTCACTGAAGCTTTCTTT.